The clone carrying this T cell receptor (beta chain) was observed a handful of times. Its antigen remains unidentified. The sample comes from a study of response to subunit inactivated influenza vaccine. The study's findings and limits: Each seasonal influenza vaccination, the authors suggested, recruits few new T cells.

MiXCR was run by TCRdb on the RT-PCR reads, yielding one entry per CDR3 protein. The sample has approximately 530,000 distinct CDR3 sequences; approximately 7.7% are singletons. The receptor comes from a man between 50 and 75 years old who received an inactivated influenza vaccine. The material was PBMCs from blood, obtained roughly 24 months after vaccination.

In nucleotides, the CDR3 is TGTGCCAGCAGCGAACAGGGAACTGGAAACACCATATATTTT. Translated: CASSEQGTGNTIYF. The chain joins TRBV7-2 to TRBJ1-3; possibly TRBD1 for D (6 bases). This CDR3 is 14 amino acids long. V was clipped by 5 bases and J by 2 bases, with 10 bases between them. Per the germline V gene, CDR1 is SGHTA and CDR2 is FQGNSA.